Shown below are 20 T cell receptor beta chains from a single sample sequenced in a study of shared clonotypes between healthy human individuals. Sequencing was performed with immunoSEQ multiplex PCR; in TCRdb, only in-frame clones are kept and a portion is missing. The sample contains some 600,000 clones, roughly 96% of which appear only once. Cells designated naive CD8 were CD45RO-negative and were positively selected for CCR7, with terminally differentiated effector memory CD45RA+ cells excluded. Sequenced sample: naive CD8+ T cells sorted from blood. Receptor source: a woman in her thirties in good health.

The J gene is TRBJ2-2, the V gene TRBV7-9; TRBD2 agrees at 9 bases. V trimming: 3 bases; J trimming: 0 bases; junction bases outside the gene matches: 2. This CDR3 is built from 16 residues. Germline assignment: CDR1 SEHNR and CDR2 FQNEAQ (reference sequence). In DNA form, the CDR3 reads TGTGCCAGCAGCTTTAGCGGGAGTTCGAACACCGGGGAGCTGTTTTTT. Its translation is CASSFSGSSNTGELFF.

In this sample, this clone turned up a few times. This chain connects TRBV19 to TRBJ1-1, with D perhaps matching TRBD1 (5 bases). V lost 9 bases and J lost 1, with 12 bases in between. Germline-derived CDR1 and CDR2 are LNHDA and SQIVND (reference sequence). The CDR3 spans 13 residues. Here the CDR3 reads CASRVSENTEAFF. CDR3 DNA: TGTGCCAGCAGGGTGAGCGAGAACACTGAAGCTTTCTTT.

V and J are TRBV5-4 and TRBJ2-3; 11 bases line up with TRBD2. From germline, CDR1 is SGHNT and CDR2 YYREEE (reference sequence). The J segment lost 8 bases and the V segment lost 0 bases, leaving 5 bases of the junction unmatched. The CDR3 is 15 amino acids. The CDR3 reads CASSLELAGDRTQYF. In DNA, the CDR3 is TGTGCCAGCAGCTTGGAACTAGCGGGAGATCGTACGCAGTATTTT. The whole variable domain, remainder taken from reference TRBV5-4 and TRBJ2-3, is ETGVTQSPTHLIKTRGQQVTLRCSSQSGHNTVSWYQQALGQGPQFIFQYYREEENGRGNFPPRFSGLQFPNYSSELNVNALELDDSALYLCASSLELAGDRTQYFGPGTRLTVL.

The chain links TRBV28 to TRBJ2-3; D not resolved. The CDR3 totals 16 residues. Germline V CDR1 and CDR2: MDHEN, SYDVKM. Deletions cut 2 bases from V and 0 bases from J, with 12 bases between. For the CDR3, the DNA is TGTGCCAGCAGTTTACCGACACCATCTAGCACAGATACGCAGTATTTT. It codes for CASSLPTPSSTDTQYF.

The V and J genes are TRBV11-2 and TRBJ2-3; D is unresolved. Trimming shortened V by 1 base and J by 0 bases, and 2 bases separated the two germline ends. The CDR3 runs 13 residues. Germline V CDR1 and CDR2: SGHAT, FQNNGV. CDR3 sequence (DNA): TGTGCCAGCAGCTTAGGGAGCACAGATACGCAGTATTTT. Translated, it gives CASSLGSTDTQYF.

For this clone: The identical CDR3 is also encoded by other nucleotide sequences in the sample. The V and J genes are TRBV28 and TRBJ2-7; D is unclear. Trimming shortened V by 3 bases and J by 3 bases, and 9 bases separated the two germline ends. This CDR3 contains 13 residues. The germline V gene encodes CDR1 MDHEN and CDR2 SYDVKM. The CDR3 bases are TGTGCCAGCAGTTTCACCGGTTACTACGAGCAGTACTTC. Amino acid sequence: CASSFTGYYEQYF.

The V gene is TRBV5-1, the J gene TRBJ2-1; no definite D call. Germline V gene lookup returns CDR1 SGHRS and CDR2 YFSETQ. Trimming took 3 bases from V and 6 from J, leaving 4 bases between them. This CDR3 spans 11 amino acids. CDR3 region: CASSYSNEQFF. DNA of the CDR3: TGCGCCAGCAGCTACAGCAATGAGCAGTTCTTC.

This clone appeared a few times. CDR3 amino acids: CASSLWRDSNQPQHF. CDR3 bases: TGTGCCAGCAGTTTATGGAGGGATAGCAATCAGCCCCAGCATTTT. The rearrangement uses TRBV28 and TRBJ1-5; unclear D gene. Germline CDR1 and CDR2: MDHEN and SYDVKM. V shed 0 bases and J shed 0 bases, with 6 bases lying between them. CDR3 length: 15 amino acids.

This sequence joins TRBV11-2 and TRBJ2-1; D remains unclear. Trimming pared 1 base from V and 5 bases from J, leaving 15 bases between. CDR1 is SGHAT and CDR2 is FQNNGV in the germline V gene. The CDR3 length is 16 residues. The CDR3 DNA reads TGTGCCAGCAGCTTAGGAAAGAAATCCCCGGACAATGAGCAGTTCTTC. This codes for CASSLGKKSPDNEQFF.

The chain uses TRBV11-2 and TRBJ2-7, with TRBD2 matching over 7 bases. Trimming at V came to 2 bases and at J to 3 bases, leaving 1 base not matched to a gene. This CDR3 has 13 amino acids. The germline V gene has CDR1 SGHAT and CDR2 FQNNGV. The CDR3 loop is CASSLSSGYEQYF. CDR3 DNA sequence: TGTGCCAGCAGCTTATCTAGCGGCTACGAGCAGTACTTC.

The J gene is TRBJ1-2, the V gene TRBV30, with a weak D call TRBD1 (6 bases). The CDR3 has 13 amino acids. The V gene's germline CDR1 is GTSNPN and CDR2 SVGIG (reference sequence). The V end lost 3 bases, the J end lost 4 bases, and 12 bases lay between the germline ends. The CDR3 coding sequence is TGTGCCTGGAGGCCTACAGGGTCCTATGGCTACACCTTC. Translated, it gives CAWRPTGSYGYTF.

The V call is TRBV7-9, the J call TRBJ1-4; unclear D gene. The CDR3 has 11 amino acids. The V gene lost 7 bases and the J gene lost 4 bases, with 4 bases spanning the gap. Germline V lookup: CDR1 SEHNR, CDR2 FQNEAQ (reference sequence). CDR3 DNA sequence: TGTGCCAGCACCTATAATGAAAAACTGTTTTTT. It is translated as CASTYNEKLFF.

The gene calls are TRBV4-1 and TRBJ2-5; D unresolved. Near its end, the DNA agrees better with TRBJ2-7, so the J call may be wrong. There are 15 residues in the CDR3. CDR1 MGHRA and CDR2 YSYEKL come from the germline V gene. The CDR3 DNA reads TGCGCCAGCAGCCGGGAACCACATAGGCCTTACGAGCAGTACTTC. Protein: CASSREPHRPYEQYF.

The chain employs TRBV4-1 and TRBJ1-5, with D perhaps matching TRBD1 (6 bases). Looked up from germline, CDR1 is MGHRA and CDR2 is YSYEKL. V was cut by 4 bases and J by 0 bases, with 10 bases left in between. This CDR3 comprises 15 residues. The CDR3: CASSPHRDSNQPQHF. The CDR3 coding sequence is TGCGCCAGCAGCCCTCACAGGGATAGCAATCAGCCCCAGCATTTT.

The CDR3: CASSYLTSASTDTQYF. Here the CDR3 DNA reads TGTGCCAGCAGTTACCTCACTAGCGCTAGCACAGATACGCAGTATTTT. The chain couples TRBV6-6 to TRBJ2-3; TRBD2 aligns across 7 bases. Losses at the gene ends were 2 bases for V and 0 bases for J; bases not matched to a gene: 5. This CDR3 spans 16 amino acids. Looked up from germline, CDR1 is MNHNY and CDR2 is SVGAGI (reference sequence).

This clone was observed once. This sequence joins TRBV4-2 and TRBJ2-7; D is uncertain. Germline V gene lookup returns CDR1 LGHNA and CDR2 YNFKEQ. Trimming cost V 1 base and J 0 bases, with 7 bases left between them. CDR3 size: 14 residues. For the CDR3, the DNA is TGTGCCAGCAGCCAAGTGGTGAGCTCCTACGAGCAGTACTTC. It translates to CASSQVVSSYEQYF.

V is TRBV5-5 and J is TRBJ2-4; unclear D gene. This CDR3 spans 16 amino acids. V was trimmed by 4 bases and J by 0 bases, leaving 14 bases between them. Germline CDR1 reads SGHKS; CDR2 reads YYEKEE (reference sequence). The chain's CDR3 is CASSNLSSLAKNIQYF. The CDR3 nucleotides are TGTGCCAGCAGCAACCTTTCCAGCTTAGCCAAAAACATTCAGTACTTC.

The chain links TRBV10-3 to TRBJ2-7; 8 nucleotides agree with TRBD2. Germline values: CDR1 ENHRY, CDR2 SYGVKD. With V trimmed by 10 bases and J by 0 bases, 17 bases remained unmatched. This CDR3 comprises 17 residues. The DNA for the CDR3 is TGTGCCACCGAGCTTGTGGCGGGAGGATGGGCCTCCTACGAGCAGTACTTC. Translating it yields CATELVAGGWASYEQYF.

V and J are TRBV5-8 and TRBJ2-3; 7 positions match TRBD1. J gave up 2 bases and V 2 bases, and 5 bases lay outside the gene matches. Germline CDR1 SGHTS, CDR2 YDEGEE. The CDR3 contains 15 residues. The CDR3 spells CASSFLGTATDTQYF. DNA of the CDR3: TGTGCCAGCAGCTTCCTCGGGACAGCCACAGATACGCAGTATTTT.

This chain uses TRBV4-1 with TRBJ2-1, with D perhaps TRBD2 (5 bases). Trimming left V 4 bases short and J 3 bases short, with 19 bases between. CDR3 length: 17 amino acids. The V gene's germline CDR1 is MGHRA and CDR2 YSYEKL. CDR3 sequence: CASSLSPDSTYYNEQFF. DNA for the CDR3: TGCGCCAGCAGCCTCTCACCGGACTCGACGTACTACAATGAGCAGTTCTTC.